The entry that follows covers one T cell receptor (beta chain) sequence. This sample was included in a study of blood T cell repertoires in COVID-19. This CDR3 is built from 15 residues. V lost 6 bases and J lost 6, with 18 bases in between. The table came from immunoSEQ multiplex PCR; TCRdb's copy has only in-frame clones and leaves some out. The profile shows fewer than 80,000 clones, approximately 78% of them singletons. This TCR was sampled from a man in his 60s with COVID-19, enrolled during active disease. Material: peripheral blood. The V and J genes are TRBV23-1 and TRBJ1-5; D perhaps matches TRBD1 (5 bases). TRBV23-1 belongs to the ORF category, with a function that is uncertain. The CDR3 DNA is TGCGCCAGCAGGGTTCAGGGCTGGTACTGTCAGCCCCAGCATTTT. It is translated as CASRVQGWYCQPQHF.